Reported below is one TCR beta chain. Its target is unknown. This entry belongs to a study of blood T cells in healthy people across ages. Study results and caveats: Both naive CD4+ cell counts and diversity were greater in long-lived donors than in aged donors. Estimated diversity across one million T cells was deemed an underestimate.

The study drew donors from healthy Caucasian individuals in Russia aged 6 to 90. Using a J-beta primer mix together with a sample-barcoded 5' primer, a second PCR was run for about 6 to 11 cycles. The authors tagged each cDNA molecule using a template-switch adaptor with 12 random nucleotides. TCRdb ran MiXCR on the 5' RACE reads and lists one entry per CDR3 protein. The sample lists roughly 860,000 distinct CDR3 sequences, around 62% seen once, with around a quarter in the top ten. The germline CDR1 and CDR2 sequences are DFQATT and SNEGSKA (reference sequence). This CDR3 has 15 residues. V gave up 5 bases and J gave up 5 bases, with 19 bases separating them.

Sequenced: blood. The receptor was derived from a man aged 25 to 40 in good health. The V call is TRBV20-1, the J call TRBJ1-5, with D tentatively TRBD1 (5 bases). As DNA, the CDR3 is TGCAGTGCTCTAGTTGGGGGGAGGATCGATCAGCCCCAGCATTTT. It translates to CSALVGGRIDQPQHF.